The source of this T cell receptor (beta chain) is a study of tumor-infiltrating lymphocytes in localized non-small cell lung cancer. Per the germline V gene, CDR1 is SGHRS and CDR2 is YFSETQ. The ends were cut back, 0 bases at V and 4 bases at J, with 11 bases in the middle. There are 15 residues in the CDR3. TCRdb's copy holds only in-frame clones and misses some; the assay was immunoSEQ multiplex PCR. This sample yields about 12,000 clones, of which 85% to 90% are seen a single time; approximately 9.3% belongs to the top ten. This clone was seen only a few times. This rearrangement joins TRBV5-1 to TRBJ1-3; D remains unclear. The sequence was collected from a human donor with non-small cell lung cancer. The sample was lung tumor tissue. In DNA, the CDR3 is TGCGCCAGCAGCTTGGACAAAGTCGGGGGAAACACCATATATTTT. Protein sequence: CASSLDKVGGNTIYF.